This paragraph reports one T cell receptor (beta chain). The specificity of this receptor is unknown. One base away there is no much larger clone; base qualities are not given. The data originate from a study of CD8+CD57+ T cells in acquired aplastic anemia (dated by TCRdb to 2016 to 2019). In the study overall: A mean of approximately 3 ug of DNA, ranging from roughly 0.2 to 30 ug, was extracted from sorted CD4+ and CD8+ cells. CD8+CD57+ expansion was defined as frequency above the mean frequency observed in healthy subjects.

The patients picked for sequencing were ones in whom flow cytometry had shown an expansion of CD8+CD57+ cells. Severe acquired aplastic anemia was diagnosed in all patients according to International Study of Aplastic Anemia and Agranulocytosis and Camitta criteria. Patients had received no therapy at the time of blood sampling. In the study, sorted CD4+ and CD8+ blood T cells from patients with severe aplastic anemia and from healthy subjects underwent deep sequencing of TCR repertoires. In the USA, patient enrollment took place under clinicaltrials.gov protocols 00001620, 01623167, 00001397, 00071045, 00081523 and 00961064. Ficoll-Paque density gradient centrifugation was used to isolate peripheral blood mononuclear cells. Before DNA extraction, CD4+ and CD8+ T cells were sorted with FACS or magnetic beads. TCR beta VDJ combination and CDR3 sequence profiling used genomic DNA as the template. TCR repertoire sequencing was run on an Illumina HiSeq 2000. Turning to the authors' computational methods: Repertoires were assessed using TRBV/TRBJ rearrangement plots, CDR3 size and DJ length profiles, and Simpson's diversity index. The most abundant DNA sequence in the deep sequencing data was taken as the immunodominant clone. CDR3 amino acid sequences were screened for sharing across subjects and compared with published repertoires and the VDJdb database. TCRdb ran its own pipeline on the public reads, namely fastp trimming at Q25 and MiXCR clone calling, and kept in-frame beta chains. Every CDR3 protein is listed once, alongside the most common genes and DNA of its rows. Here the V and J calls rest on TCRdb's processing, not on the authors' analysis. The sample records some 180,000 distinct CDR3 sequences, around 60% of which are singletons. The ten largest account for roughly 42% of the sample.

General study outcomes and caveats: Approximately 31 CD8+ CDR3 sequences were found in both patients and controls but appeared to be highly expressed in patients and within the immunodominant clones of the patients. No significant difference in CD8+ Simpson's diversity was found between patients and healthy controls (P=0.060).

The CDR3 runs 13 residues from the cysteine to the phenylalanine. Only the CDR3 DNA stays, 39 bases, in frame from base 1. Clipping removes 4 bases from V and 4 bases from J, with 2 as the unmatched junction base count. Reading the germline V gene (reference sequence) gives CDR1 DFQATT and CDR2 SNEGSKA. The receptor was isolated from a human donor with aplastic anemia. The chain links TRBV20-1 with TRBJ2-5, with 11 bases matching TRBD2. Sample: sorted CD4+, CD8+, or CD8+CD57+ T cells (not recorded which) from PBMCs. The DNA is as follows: TGCAGTGCTATCGGACTAGCGGGAGAGACCCAGTACTTC. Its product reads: CSAIGLAGETQYF.